This entry features one TCR beta chain sequence. Profiling relied on immunoSEQ multiplex PCR, and the TCRdb table lists in-frame clones only, not all of them. The sample consists of around 140,000 clones, approximately 87% of them appearing once. These data come from a study of blood T cell repertoires in COVID-19. Study summary: Italy, Spain and the United States were the sources of the convalescent and acute COVID-19 samples. The cDNA or gDNA used as material had been derived from T cells, B-cell-depleted T cells, or PBMCs.

Trimming at V came to 3 bases and at J to 2 bases, leaving 4 bases not matched to a gene. The CDR3 runs to 14 residues. The germline CDR1 and CDR2 sequences are MNHEY and SVGEGT. The chain links TRBV6-2 or TRBV6-3 to TRBJ2-7, with TRBD2 matching 7 bases. The specimen was peripheral blood. The source of this sequence is a man aged 50 to 59 with active COVID-19. CDR3 DNA sequence: TGTGCCAGCAGTTATTACGGGGGGACCTACGAGCAGTACTTC. Amino acid sequence: CASSYYGGTYEQYF.